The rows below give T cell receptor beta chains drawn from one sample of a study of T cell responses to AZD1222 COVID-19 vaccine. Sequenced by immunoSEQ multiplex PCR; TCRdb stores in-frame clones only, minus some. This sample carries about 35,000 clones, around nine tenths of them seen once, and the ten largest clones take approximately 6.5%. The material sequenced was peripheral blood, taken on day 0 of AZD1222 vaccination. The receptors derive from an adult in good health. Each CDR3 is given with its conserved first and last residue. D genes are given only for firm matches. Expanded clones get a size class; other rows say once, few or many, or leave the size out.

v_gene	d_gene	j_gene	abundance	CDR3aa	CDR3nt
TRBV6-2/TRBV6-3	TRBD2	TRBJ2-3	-	CASSYVAGGPSDTQYF	TGTGCCAGCAGTTACGTAGCGGGAGGGCCCTCTGATACGCAGTATTTT
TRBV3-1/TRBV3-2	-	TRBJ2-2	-	CASRPDRSGGELFF	TGTGCCAGCCGCCCCGACAGGTCAGGCGGGGAGCTGTTTTTT
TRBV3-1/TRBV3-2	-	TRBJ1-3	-	CASSQDPRTRGNTIYF	TGTGCCAGCAGCCAAGACCCGAGGACAAGAGGCAACACCATATATTTT
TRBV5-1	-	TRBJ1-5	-	CASSLLPASNQPQHF	TGCGCCAGCAGCTTGCTGCCGGCTAGCAATCAGCCCCAGCATTTT
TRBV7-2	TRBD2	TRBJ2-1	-	CASSPGGLYNEQFF	TGTGCCAGCAGTCCGGGGGGGCTTTACAATGAGCAGTTCTTC
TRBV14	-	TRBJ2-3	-	CASSQGGLRGWTHDTQYF	TGTGCCAGCAGCCAAGGAGGTTTGCGTGGGTGGACTCATGATACGCAGTATTTT
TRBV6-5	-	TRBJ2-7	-	CASTERALSSYEQYF	TGTGCCAGCACCGAGAGAGCGCTGAGCTCCTACGAGCAGTACTTC
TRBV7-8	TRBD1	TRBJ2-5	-	CASSLQQGRYQETQYF	TGTGCCAGCAGCTTACAACAGGGGCGGTACCAAGAGACCCAGTACTTC
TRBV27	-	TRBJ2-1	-	CASSQWRDNEQFF	TGTGCCAGCAGTCAGTGGCGGGACAATGAGCAGTTCTTC
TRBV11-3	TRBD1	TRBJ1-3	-	CASSLEGYTPGQVAGNTIYF	TGTGCCAGCAGCTTAGAGGGGTATACACCGGGACAGGTGGCTGGAAACACCATATATTTT
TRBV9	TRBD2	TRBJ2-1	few	CASSPGRLADNEQFF	TGTGCCAGCAGCCCCGGAAGACTAGCGGACAATGAGCAGTTCTTC
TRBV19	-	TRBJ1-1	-	CASSKGRGLTNTEAFF	TGTGCCAGTAGTAAGGGCAGGGGCCTGACGAACACTGAAGCTTTCTTT
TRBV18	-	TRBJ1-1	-	CASSEGVNTEAFF	TGTGCCAGCTCGGAAGGGGTGAACACTGAAGCTTTCTTT
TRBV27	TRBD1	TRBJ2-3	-	CASRKGQAATDTQYF	TGTGCCAGCCGGAAAGGACAGGCGGCAACAGATACGCAGTATTTT
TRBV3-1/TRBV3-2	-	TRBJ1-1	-	CASSQVGRNTEAFF	TGTGCCAGCAGCCAAGTCGGGAGGAACACTGAAGCTTTCTTT
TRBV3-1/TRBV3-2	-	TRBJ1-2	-	CASSRDTHGYTF	TGTGCCAGCAGCCGGGACACTCATGGCTACACCTTC
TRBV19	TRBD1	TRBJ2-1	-	CASSPSRGTGSGQFF	TGTGCCAGTAGCCCAAGTAGAGGGACAGGCTCTGGGCAGTTCTTC
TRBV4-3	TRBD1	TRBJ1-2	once	CASSQDGGQVWSYTF	TGCGCCAGCAGCCAAGATGGGGGACAGGTCTGGAGCTACACCTTC
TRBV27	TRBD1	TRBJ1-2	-	CASSPPGTGRLYGYTF	TGTGCCAGCAGTCCCCCCGGGACAGGGAGGTTGTATGGCTACACCTTC
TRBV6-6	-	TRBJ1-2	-	CASSYWGDGGYTF	TGTGCCAGCAGTTACTGGGGGGATGGTGGCTACACCTTC
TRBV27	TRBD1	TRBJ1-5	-	CASSPITGGHQPQHF	TGTGCCAGCAGTCCCATCACAGGGGGCCATCAGCCCCAGCATTTT
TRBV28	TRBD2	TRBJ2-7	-	CASSLPGRVAAQYF	TGTGCCAGCAGTTTACCAGGGAGGGTAGCGGCGCAGTACTTC
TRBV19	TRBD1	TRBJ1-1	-	CASRVGSGGNTEAFF	TGTGCCAGTAGAGTCGGTTCAGGGGGGAATACTGAAGCTTTCTTT
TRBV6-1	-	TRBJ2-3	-	CASSEQVKGGPQYF	TGTGCCAGCAGTGAACAAGTTAAGGGTGGGCCGCAGTATTTT
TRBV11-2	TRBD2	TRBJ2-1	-	CASSPPGTSSYNEQFF	TGTGCCAGCAGCCCCCCCGGGACTAGCTCCTACAATGAGCAGTTCTTC
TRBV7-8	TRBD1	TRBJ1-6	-	CASSRTGNSPLHF	TGTGCCAGCAGCCGGACAGGGAATTCACCCCTCCACTTT
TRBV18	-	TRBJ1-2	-	CASSPPGLGTANYGYTF	TGTGCCAGCTCACCACCAGGGTTGGGAACAGCTAACTATGGCTACACCTTC
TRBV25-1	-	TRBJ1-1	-	CASSLDRAFTEAFF	TGTGCCAGCAGTCTGGACCGCGCTTTCACTGAAGCTTTCTTT
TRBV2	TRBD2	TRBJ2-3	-	CASSDGLLAGTSTDTQYF	TGTGCCAGCAGTGATGGTTTGCTAGCGGGGACTAGCACAGATACGCAGTATTTT
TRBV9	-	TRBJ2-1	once	CASRPGEQFF	TGTGCCAGCAGGCCCGGTGAGCAGTTCTTC
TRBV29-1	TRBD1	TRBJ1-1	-	CSVAPTGIEAFF	TGCAGCGTTGCCCCGACAGGGATTGAAGCTTTCTTT
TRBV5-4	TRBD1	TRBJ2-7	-	CASSLGGQGIGVVQYF	TGTGCCAGCAGCTTGGGGGGACAGGGCATTGGTGTCGTGCAGTACTTC
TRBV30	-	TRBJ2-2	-	CAWRRANTGELFF	TGTGCCTGGAGAAGGGCGAACACCGGGGAGCTGTTTTTT
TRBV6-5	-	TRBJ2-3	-	CASRLREAQYF	TGTGCCAGCAGACTCAGGGAAGCGCAGTATTTT
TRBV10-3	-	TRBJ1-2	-	CAISETNRDGYTF	TGTGCCATCAGTGAGACCAACAGGGATGGCTACACCTTC
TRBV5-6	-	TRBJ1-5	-	CASSPPRRVERPQHF	TGTGCCAGCAGCCCCCCTCGGCGGGTTGAGAGACCCCAGCATTTT
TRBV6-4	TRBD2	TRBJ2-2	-	CASSEAGDTGELFF	TGTGCCAGCAGTGAAGCGGGAGACACCGGGGAGCTGTTTTTT
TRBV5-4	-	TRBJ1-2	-	CASRSTAGVIQANYGYTF	TGTGCCAGCAGGAGCACGGCGGGAGTCATCCAAGCTAACTATGGCTACACCTTC
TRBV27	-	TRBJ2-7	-	CASSPGHLSKSYEQYF	TGTGCCAGCAGTCCGGGACACCTCTCCAAATCCTACGAGCAGTACTTC
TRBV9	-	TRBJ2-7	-	CASSQGGYEQYF	TGTGCCAGCAGCCAGGGGGGGTACGAGCAGTACTTC
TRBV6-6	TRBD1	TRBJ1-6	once	CASSNRQGQTSPLHF	TGTGCCAGCAGTAATAGACAGGGTCAGACTTCACCCCTCCACTTT
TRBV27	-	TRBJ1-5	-	CASSLRRGGQPQHF	TGTGCCAGCAGTTTACGGAGGGGAGGTCAGCCCCAGCATTTT
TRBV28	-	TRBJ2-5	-	CASPPSPGKLQETQYF	TGTGCCAGCCCGCCCTCCCCCGGGAAGCTACAAGAGACCCAGTACTTC
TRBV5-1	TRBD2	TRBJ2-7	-	CASSFGLAVPYEQYF	TGCGCCAGCAGCTTCGGACTAGCGGTTCCCTACGAGCAGTACTTC
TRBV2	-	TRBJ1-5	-	CASSESRQGKGPQHF	TGTGCCAGCAGTGAAAGTAGGCAGGGGAAAGGGCCCCAGCATTTT
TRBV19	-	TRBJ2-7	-	CASSIGVRRDGYEQYF	TGTGCCAGTAGTATAGGGGTAAGACGGGACGGCTACGAGCAGTACTTC
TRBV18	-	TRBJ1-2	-	CASSPFDSMQDGYTF	TGTGCCAGCTCACCCTTCGACAGCATGCAGGATGGCTACACCTTC
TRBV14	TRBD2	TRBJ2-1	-	CASSQEVSSGTNSYNEQFF	TGTGCCAGCAGCCAAGAGGTATCTAGCGGGACCAACTCCTACAATGAGCAGTTCTTC
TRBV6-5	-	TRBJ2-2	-	CASADHRRDTGELFF	TGTGCCAGCGCAGACCACCGTCGAGACACCGGGGAGCTGTTTTTT
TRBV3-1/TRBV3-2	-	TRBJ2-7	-	CASSQGGEQYF	TGTGCCAGCAGCCAGGGGGGCGAGCAGTACTTC
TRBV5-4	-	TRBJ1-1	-	CASSLKGGTEAFF	TGTGCCAGCAGCTTGAAGGGGGGAACTGAAGCTTTCTTT
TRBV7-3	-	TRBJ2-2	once	CASSLTGFIGELFF	TGTGCCAGCAGCTTAACGGGGTTCATCGGGGAGCTGTTTTTT
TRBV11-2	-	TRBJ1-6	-	CASSLDLGSPLHF	TGTGCCAGCAGCTTAGATCTGGGTTCACCCCTCCACTTT
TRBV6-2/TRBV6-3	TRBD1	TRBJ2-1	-	CASSRTGGAGNEQFF	TGTGCCAGCAGCCGGACAGGGGGCGCAGGGAATGAGCAGTTCTTC
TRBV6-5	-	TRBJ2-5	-	CASSYAGGTEETQYF	TGTGCCAGCAGTTACGCCGGCGGGACAGAAGAGACCCAGTACTTC
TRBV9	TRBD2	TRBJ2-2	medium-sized	CASSQWTSGVGELFF	TGTGCCAGCAGCCAATGGACTAGCGGAGTCGGGGAGCTGTTTTTT
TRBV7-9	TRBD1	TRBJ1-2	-	CASSLGDSHYGYTF	TGTGCCAGCAGCTTAGGGGACAGCCACTATGGCTACACCTTC